This entry lists 22 T cell receptor beta chains sequenced from one sample in a study of blood T cell repertoires in COVID-19. This table comes from immunoSEQ multiplex PCR, and its TCRdb copy is limited to in-frame clones, with some not included. In the table there are 150,000 to 200,000 clones, 82% of which are singletons. The sample was peripheral blood. Receptor source: a middle-aged woman with COVID-19, enrolled during active disease.

The chain employs TRBV24-1 and TRBJ1-2; D is ambiguous. The CDR3 covers 18 residues. V lost 0 bases and J 0 bases, leaving 16 bases between the germline ends. Germline V gives CDR1 KGHDR, CDR2 SFDVKD. This CDR3 is CATSDLPVSVRSNYGYTF. CDR3 DNA sequence: TGTGCCACCAGTGATTTGCCCGTCTCGGTTAGATCTAACTATGGCTACACCTTC.

V and J are TRBV28 and TRBJ2-7, with a tentative D call TRBD2 (6 bases). Trimming pared 7 bases from V and 7 bases from J, leaving 23 bases between. The CDR3 has 15 residues. Germline V gene lookup returns CDR1 MDHEN and CDR2 SYDVKM. CDR3 in amino acids: CASNPGGPIGQEQYV. CDR3 nucleotides: TGTGCCAGCAACCCCGGAGGGCCTATTGGTCAAGAGCAGTACGTC.

The chain couples TRBV27 to TRBJ2-1, with a possible D match to TRBD2 (6 bases). The CDR3 loop spans 17 amino acids. CDR1 is MNHEY and CDR2 is SMNVEV in the germline V gene (reference sequence). V shed 0 bases and J shed 1 base, with 13 bases lying between them. The CDR3 DNA sequence: TGTGCCAGCAGTTTATCCCCTGCTAGCGATTCCTACAATGAGCAGTTCTTC. Translating gives CASSLSPASDSYNEQFF.

J is TRBJ1-3 and V is TRBV19; tentative D call: TRBD1 (5 bases). Trimming shortened V by 5 bases and J by 15 bases, and 20 bases separated the two germline ends. In germline, CDR1 is LNHDA, CDR2 SQIVND (reference sequence). The CDR3 runs to 13 residues. The CDR3 loop is CASSPLGTFAQYF. For the CDR3, the DNA is TGTGCCAGTAGTCCCTTAGGGACTTTTGCCCAATATTTT.

This clone was detected once. The chain combines TRBV19 with TRBJ2-2; 7 bases fit TRBD1. Germline CDR1 reads LNHDA; CDR2 reads SQIVND (reference sequence). The CDR3 is 18 residues long. The trim removed 5 bases at V and 8 bases at J, leaving 20 bases unmatched. The DNA of the CDR3 is TGTGCCAGTAGTGGGAAGACAGGGTTCGATCAAAGTAAGGGGGAGCTGTTTTTT. Translation gives CASSGKTGFDQSKGELFF.

The chain combines TRBV18 with TRBJ1-2, with D perhaps TRBD1 (5 bases). CDR3 length equals 14 residues. Germline V CDR1 and CDR2: KGHSH, LQKENI. Trimming removed 5 bases at V and 7 bases at J, with 17 bases between. The CDR3 loop reads CASSLTGIESGYTF. CDR3 nucleotide sequence: TGTGCCAGCTCATTAACAGGAATAGAGTCTGGCTACACCTTC. Variable domain in full (rest from reference TRBV18 and TRBJ1-2): NAGVMQNPRHLVRRRGQEARLRCSPMKGHSHVYWYRQLPEEGLKFMVYLQKENIIDESGMPKERFSAEFPKEGPSILRIQQVVRGDSAAYFCASSLTGIESGYTFGSGTRLTVV.

The J gene is TRBJ1-1, the V gene TRBV30; TRBD1 might be the D (5 bases). In germline, CDR1 is GTSNPN, CDR2 SVGIG (reference sequence). The CDR3 has 13 amino acids. Deletions cut 5 bases from V and 2 bases from J, with 12 bases between. CDR3 residues: CAWGRRGNTEAFF. In DNA form, the CDR3 reads TGTGCCTGGGGAAGGAGGGGAAACACTGAAGCTTTCTTT.

V usage is TRBV19 and J usage is TRBJ1-2, with D unclear. The length of the CDR3 is 13 residues. Germline V lookup: CDR1 LNHDA, CDR2 SQIVND (reference sequence). Trimming took off 6 bases at V and 3 bases at J, with 11 bases between the two ends. The CDR3 region has the DNA TGTGCCAGTAGGAACAGCTTACACTATGGCTACACCTTC. Its protein product is CASRNSLHYGYTF.

This rearrangement joins TRBV28 to TRBJ1-2; 7 bases line up with TRBD1. CDR1 is MDHEN and CDR2 is SYDVKM in the germline V gene. The CDR3 loop spans 18 amino acids. Trimming at V came to 6 bases and at J to 0 bases, leaving 16 bases not matched to a gene. The CDR3 DNA follows: TGTGCCAGCAGGCCTACCGACAGGGTCTCCTTAGCTAACTATGGCTACACCTTC. This encodes CASRPTDRVSLANYGYTF.

J is TRBJ1-2 and V is TRBV3-1 (or the pseudogene TRBV3-2); D unclear. Trimming removed 2 bases at V and 5 bases at J, with 3 bases between. CDR1 LGHDT and CDR2 YNNKEL come from the germline V gene (reference sequence). The CDR3 is 11 amino acids. The CDR3 nucleotides read TGTGCCAGCAGCCAACTATATGGCTACACCTTC. This encodes CASSQLYGYTF.

The chain links TRBV12-3 or TRBV12-4 to TRBJ1-5; D is uncertain. V dropped 8 bases and J dropped 6 bases, with 11 bases sitting between them. CDR3 size: 12 residues. The CDR3 region is CASEISGQPQHF. CDR3 DNA sequence: TGTGCCAGCGAGATCAGCGGTCAGCCCCAGCATTTT.

The sample holds a few counts of this clone. This chain's CDR3 is CASSPSGATYEQYF. The CDR3 DNA reads TGTGCCAGCAGCCCATCTGGGGCGACCTACGAGCAGTACTTC. The rearrangement links TRBV9 to TRBJ2-7; maybe TRBD1 (5 bases). Germline CDR1 SGDLS, CDR2 YYNGEE. Trimming stripped 4 bases from V and 2 bases from J, with 13 bases between. This CDR3 has 14 residues.

The chain recombines TRBV28 with TRBJ1-4; the D gene is possibly TRBD1 (6 bases). Trimming pared 6 bases from V and 7 bases from J, leaving 12 bases between. From germline, CDR1 is MDHEN and CDR2 SYDVKM. This CDR3 is built from 13 residues. CDR3 sequence (DNA): TGTGCCAGCAGCCGGGACACTTTTGAAAAACTGTTTTTT. Amino acids: CASSRDTFEKLFF.

In its sample, this clone was seen once. V is TRBV27 and J is TRBJ2-4; 7 bases line up with TRBD2. Losses at the gene ends were 6 bases for V and 7 bases for J; bases not matched to a gene: 6. This CDR3 contains 13 residues. CDR1 and CDR2 from the germline V gene are MNHEY and SMNVEV (reference sequence). DNA for the CDR3: TGTGCCAGCAGCATGATGGGGGGGAACATTCAGTACTTC. Translating gives CASSMMGGNIQYF.

The rearrangement uses TRBV19 and TRBJ1-2; D remains ambiguous. V lost 5 bases and J 8 bases, leaving 9 bases between the germline ends. The CDR3 length is 11 residues. The germline V gene has CDR1 LNHDA and CDR2 SQIVND (reference sequence). The CDR3 is CASSPSVGYTF. The DNA of the CDR3 is TGTGCCAGTAGTCCATCGGTAGGCTACACCTTC.

This chain joins TRBV19 and TRBJ2-2, with 10 bases matching TRBD1. CDR3 length: 15 amino acids. After removal of 5 bases from V and 1 base from J, the junction contained 1 base not matched to a gene. Per the germline V gene, CDR1 is LNHDA and CDR2 is SQIVND (reference sequence). This chain's CDR3 is CASSWDRGNTGELFF. The CDR3 region has the DNA TGTGCCAGTAGTTGGGACAGGGGGAACACCGGGGAGCTGTTTTTT.

Here the CDR3 reads CASSFSAGDAYEQYF. The CDR3 bases are TGTGCCAGCAGTTTTAGCGCAGGGGATGCCTACGAGCAGTACTTC. The genes are TRBV27 and TRBJ2-7; the D gene is possibly TRBD1 (6 bases). This CDR3 region has 15 residues. Trimming cost V 3 bases and J 2 bases, with 14 bases left between them. CDR1 MNHEY and CDR2 SMNVEV come from the germline V gene (reference sequence).

This chain joins TRBV6-1 and TRBJ2-1; 10 positions match TRBD2. The CDR3 loop spans 17 amino acids. Unmatched junction bases numbered 11, after V lost 2 bases and J lost 7 bases. Germline V gives CDR1 MNHNS, CDR2 SASEGT. As DNA, the CDR3 is TGTGCCAGCAGTGAATCCCCCCTAGCGGGGGCATGGAATGAGCAGTTCTTC. Its translation is CASSESPLAGAWNEQFF.

The V call is TRBV5-6, the J call TRBJ2-3, with TRBD2 identical over 10 bases. The CDR3 extends over 16 amino acids. Germline CDR1 reads SGHDT; CDR2 reads YYEEEE. The V and J ends lost 0 bases and 5 bases, in that order; junction bases with no gene match: 6. CDR3 sequence (DNA): TGTGCCAGCAGCTTGGTGTCTAGCGGGGGAGAAGATACGCAGTATTTT. Its translation: CASSLVSSGGEDTQYF.

The table lists this clone with a few counts. CDR3 sequence reads: CASSLSENQPLHF. The CDR3 DNA reads as TGTGCCAGCTCCCTAAGTGAGAATCAACCCCTCCACTTT. J is TRBJ1-6 and V is TRBV27; no clear D gene. This CDR3 has 13 residues. V lost 8 bases and J lost 12, with 17 bases in between. The germline CDR1 and CDR2 sequences are MNHEY and SMNVEV (reference sequence).

V is TRBV2 and J is TRBJ2-1; D gene ambiguous. Trimming stripped 9 bases from V and 2 bases from J, with 11 bases between. CDR3 length: 13 amino acids. CDR1 SNHLY and CDR2 FYNNEI come from the germline V gene. The CDR3 sequence is CARGGLTYNEQFF. CDR3 sequence (DNA): TGTGCCAGAGGCGGTCTTACCTACAATGAGCAGTTCTTC.

The rearrangement uses TRBV27 and TRBJ2-7, with 14 bases matching TRBD2. The CDR3 extends over 12 amino acids. CDR1 and CDR2 from the germline V gene are MNHEY and SMNVEV (reference sequence). Losses at the gene ends were 6 bases for V and 13 bases for J; bases not matched to a gene: 5. The CDR3, as DNA: TGTGCCAGCAGCCCGGGACTAGCGGGAGTTTACTTC. It codes for CASSPGLAGVYF.